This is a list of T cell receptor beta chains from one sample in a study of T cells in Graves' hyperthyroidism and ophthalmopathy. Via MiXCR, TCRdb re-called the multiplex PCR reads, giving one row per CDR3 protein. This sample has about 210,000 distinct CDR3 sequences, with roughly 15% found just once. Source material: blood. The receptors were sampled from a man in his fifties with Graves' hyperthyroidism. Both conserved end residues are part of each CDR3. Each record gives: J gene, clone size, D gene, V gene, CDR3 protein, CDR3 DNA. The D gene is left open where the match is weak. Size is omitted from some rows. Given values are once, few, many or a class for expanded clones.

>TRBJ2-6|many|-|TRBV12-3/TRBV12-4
CASSFSPGEISGANVLTF
TGTGCCAGCAGTTTCTCCCCGGGAGAGATATCTGGGGCCAACGTCCTGACTTTC
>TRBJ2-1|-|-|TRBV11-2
CASSLGGTGGLEVNEQFF
TGTGCCAGCAGCTTAGGCGGGACTGGGGGCCTTGAAGTCAATGAGCAGTTCTTC
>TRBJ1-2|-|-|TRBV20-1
CSAGGGSNYGYTF
TGCAGTGCTGGGGGGGGATCTAACTATGGCTACACCTTC
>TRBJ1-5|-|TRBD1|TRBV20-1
CSARDSGQGGPGNQPQHF
TGCAGTGCTAGAGATTCTGGACAGGGAGGTCCGGGCAATCAGCCCCAGCATTTT
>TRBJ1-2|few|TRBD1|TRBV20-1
CSAPRDRGHYGYTF
TGCAGTGCTCCGAGGGACAGGGGGCACTATGGCTACACCTTC
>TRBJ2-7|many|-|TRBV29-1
CSVVGDGFEQYF
TGCAGCGTGGTGGGAGATGGTTTCGAGCAGTACTTC
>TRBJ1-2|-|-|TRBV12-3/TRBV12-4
CASSRGQHYGYTF
TGTGCCAGCAGTAGAGGACAGCACTATGGCTACACCTTC
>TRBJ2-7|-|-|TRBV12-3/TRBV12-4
CASSQVGGSNEQYF
TGCGCCAGCAGCCAAGTAGGAGGGAGCAATGAGCAGTACTTC
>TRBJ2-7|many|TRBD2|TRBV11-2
CASSWGTSGTYEQYF
TGTGCCAGCAGCTGGGGAACTAGCGGTACCTACGAGCAGTACTTC
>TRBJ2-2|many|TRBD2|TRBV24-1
CATSENDGTSAGELFF
TGTGCCACCAGTGAAAATGACGGGACTAGCGCCGGGGAGCTGTTTTTT
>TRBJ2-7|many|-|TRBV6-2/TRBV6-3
CASSYTYEQYF
TGTGCCAGCAGTTACACCTACGAGCAGTACTTC
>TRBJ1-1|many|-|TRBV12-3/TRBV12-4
CASSLGGMGDTEAFF
TGTGCCAGCAGTTTAGGAGGGATGGGGGACACTGAAGCTTTCTTT
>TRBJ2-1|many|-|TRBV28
CASSGGGAPSYNEQFF
TGTGCCAGCTCCGGCGGTGGCGCTCCTTCTTACAATGAGCAGTTCTTC
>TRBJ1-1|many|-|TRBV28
CASSSFRAGGLLNTEAFF
TGTGCCAGCAGTTCGTTTAGAGCGGGCGGCTTGTTGAACACTGAAGCTTTCTTT
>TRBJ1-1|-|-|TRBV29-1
CSVRGVGAYTEAFF
TGCAGCGTTCGGGGAGTCGGGGCGTACACTGAAGCTTTCTTT
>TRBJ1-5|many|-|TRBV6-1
CASSEDPIYQPQHF
TGTGCCAGCAGTGAAGACCCCATCTATCAGCCCCAGCATTTT
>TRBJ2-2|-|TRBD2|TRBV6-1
CASRKGLAGGRGELFF
TGTGCCAGCAGGAAAGGACTAGCGGGAGGGCGAGGGGAGCTGTTTTTT
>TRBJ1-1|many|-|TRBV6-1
CASSGGGTTYTEAFF
TGTGCCAGCAGTGGGGGGGGGACGACCTACACTGAAGCTTTCTTT
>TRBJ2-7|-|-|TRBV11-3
CASSSSGSPYEQYF
TGTGCCAGCAGCTCCTCAGGGTCCCCCTACGAGCAGTACTTC
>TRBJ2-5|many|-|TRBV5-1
CASSRRAGQETQYF
TGCGCCAGCAGTCGACGGGCAGGGCAAGAGACCCAGTACTTC
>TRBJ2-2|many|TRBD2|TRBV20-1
CSVQREYGSGELFF
TGCAGTGTTCAGCGGGAGTACGGCTCCGGGGAGCTGTTTTTT
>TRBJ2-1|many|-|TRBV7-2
CASSLGGRGLDDSNEQFF
TGTGCCAGCAGCTTAGGGGGACGGGGTCTAGACGACTCCAATGAGCAGTTCTTC
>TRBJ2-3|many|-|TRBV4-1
CASSPGTSRVDTQYF
TGCGCCAGCAGCCCTGGGACTTCTCGGGTAGATACGCAGTATTTT
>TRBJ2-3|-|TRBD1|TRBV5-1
CASRRQGLTDTQYF
TGCGCCAGCAGAAGACAGGGTCTAACAGATACGCAATATTTT
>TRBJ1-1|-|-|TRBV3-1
CASSPNSGVEAFF
TGTGCCAGCAGCCCCAACTCAGGGGTTGAAGCTTTCTTT
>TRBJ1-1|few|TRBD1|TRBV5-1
CASSLGTGGPSTEAFF
TGCGCCAGCAGCTTGGGGACAGGGGGCCCTAGCACTGAAGCTTTCTTT
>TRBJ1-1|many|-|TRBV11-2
CASSSGHSLNTEAFF
TGTGCCAGCAGCTCGGGACACTCTCTGAACACTGAAGCTTTCTTT
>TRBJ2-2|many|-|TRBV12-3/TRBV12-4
CASSTPGGSNTGELFF
TGTGCCAGCAGCACCCCCGGGGGTTCGAACACCGGGGAGCTGTTTTTT
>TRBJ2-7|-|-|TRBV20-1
CSARDPGSYEQYF
TGCAGTGCTAGGGACCCGGGGTCCTACGAGCAGTACTTC